This entry lists 29 T cell receptor beta chains sequenced from one sample in a study of vaccination and CD4 T cells after COVID-19. Treatment of the sample: approximately nine-day PBMC culture with coronavirus spike peptide pools or control peptides (ViraFEST assay). The study sequenced cultured CD4+ T cell DNA using the Oncomine TCR Beta short-read assay. TCRdb analysed the PCR reads with MiXCR anew, one entry per CDR3 protein. The sample shows more than 9,500 distinct CDR3 sequences, about 74% of them seen only once. Antigens for these TCRs are unknown. The sample consisted of CD4+ T cells from blood, cultured in vitro. These receptors came from a human donor who had recovered from COVID-19.

The V and J genes are TRBV5-4 and TRBJ2-3; a weak D match, TRBD2 (6 bases). This CDR3 comprises 17 residues. Germline-derived CDR1 and CDR2 are SGHNT and YYREEE (reference sequence). V lost 3 bases and J lost 5, with 22 bases in between. This CDR3 reads CASSSSTSITGRDTQYF. The CDR3 bases are TGTGCCAGCAGCTCCTCAACTAGCATCACCGGCCGAGATACGCAGTATTTT.

This sequence joins TRBV6-1 and TRBJ2-1; 11 bases map to TRBD2. The CDR3 contains 15 residues. The trim removed 6 bases at V and 4 bases at J, leaving 5 bases unmatched. Per the germline V gene, CDR1 is MNHNS and CDR2 is SASEGT. CDR3 amino acids: CASSDLAGGYNEQFF. The CDR3 DNA is TGTGCCAGCAGCGACCTAGCGGGAGGTTACAATGAGCAGTTCTTC.

V is TRBV7-2 and J is TRBJ1-5; weak D call: TRBD1 (5 bases). Trimming took 4 bases from V and 4 from J, leaving 8 bases between them. Germline CDR1 is SGHTA and CDR2 is FQGNSA. CDR3 length equals 13 residues. The CDR3 DNA follows: TGTGCCAGCAGCTCAGACAGAAATCAGCCCCAGCATTTT. Residues: CASSSDRNQPQHF.

The chain recombines TRBV7-9 with TRBJ2-1; no definite D call. The germline V gene encodes CDR1 SEHNR and CDR2 FQNEAQ (reference sequence). V lost 6 bases and J 3 bases, leaving 3 bases between the germline ends. The CDR3 extends over 11 amino acids. The DNA of the CDR3 is TGTGCCAGCAGACTCTACAATGAGCAGTTCTTC. It yields the protein CASRLYNEQFF. The complete variable domain, with remaining parts taken from reference TRBV7-9 and TRBJ2-1, reads DTGVSQNPRHKITKRGQNVTFRCDPISEHNRLYWYRQTLGQGPEFLTYFQNEAQLEKSRLLSDRFSAERPKGSFSTLEIQRTEQGDSAMYLCASRLYNEQFFGPGTRLTVL.

This clonotype has more than one count but fewer than ten. The genes are TRBV19 and TRBJ1-5; perhaps TRBD1 as D (5 bases). This CDR3 is built from 17 residues. Trimming cost V 6 bases and J 2 bases, with 20 bases left between them. Germline CDR1 LNHDA, CDR2 SQIVND (reference sequence). CDR3 residues: CASRGPLGYRGNQPQHF. The CDR3 DNA reads TGTGCCAGTAGGGGGCCGTTGGGGTATAGGGGCAATCAGCCCCAGCATTTT.

The chain uses TRBV7-9 and TRBJ1-5; tentative D call: TRBD1 (5 bases). V lost 0 bases and J 4 bases, leaving 19 bases between the germline ends. The CDR3 loop spans 18 amino acids. Germline V CDR1 and CDR2: SEHNR, FQNEAQ (reference sequence). The CDR3: CASSLAGGRYPFNQPQHF. CDR3 DNA sequence: TGTGCCAGCAGCTTAGCGGGGGGACGCTATCCGTTTAATCAGCCCCAGCATTTT.

This chain uses TRBV2 with TRBJ1-2, with D unresolved. The CDR3 length is 13 residues. CDR1 SNHLY and CDR2 FYNNEI come from the germline V gene. Trimming stripped 3 bases from V and 2 bases from J, with 7 bases between. In nucleotides, the CDR3 is TGTGCCAGCAGTGACAGCTTCAACTATGGCTACACCTTC. Its translation is CASSDSFNYGYTF.

The V gene is TRBV10-3, the J gene TRBJ2-3, with TRBD2 matching over 12 bases. Germline assignment: CDR1 ENHRY and CDR2 SYGVKD. V was clipped by 4 bases and J by 4 bases; unmatched bases: 3. This CDR3 is 15 amino acids long. CDR3 sequence reads: CAISGTSGKADTQYF. CDR3 nucleotides: TGTGCCATCAGTGGGACTAGCGGGAAAGCAGATACGCAGTATTTT.

This rearrangement joins TRBV24-1 to TRBJ1-2, with D perhaps matching TRBD1 (5 bases). From germline, CDR1 is KGHDR and CDR2 SFDVKD. V dropped 4 bases and J dropped 4 bases, with 15 bases sitting between them. CDR3 length equals 15 residues. CDR3 DNA sequence: TGTGCCACCAGTGACTCGGACACTCTAAGCTATGGCTACACCTTC. Encoded protein: CATSDSDTLSYGYTF.

This clonotype has just a few counts. The chain has TRBV20-1 and TRBJ1-6; tentatively, D is TRBD1 (5 bases). CDR1 DFQATT and CDR2 SNEGSKA come from the germline V gene (reference sequence). The germline V and J ends were trimmed by 1 base and 8 bases, with 15 bases remaining between them. The CDR3 runs to 15 residues. The CDR3 here is CSARAQGGPYSPLHF. CDR3 coding DNA: TGCAGTGCTAGAGCTCAGGGTGGTCCCTATTCACCCCTCCACTTT.

V and J are TRBV6-2 or TRBV6-3 and TRBJ2-7, with 14 bases that match TRBD2. The CDR3 has 17 residues. CDR1 and CDR2 from the germline V gene are MNHEY and SVGEGT. Trimming at V came to 2 bases and at J to 4 bases, leaving 7 bases not matched to a gene. The CDR3 region has the DNA TGTGCCAGCAGTTACCCGACTAGCGGGAGGGCCTTGTACGAGCAGTACTTC. It encodes CASSYPTSGRALYEQYF.

In this sample, this clonotype turned up a few times. The V and J genes are TRBV19 and TRBJ2-5, with a tentative D call TRBD1 (6 bases). V was shortened by 1 base and J by 4 bases, with 7 bases between the two germline ends. The CDR3 is 13 amino acids. Germline V CDR1 and CDR2: LNHDA, SQIVND (reference sequence). CDR3 sequence (DNA): TGTGCCAGTAGTATAGCCAGGGGAGAGACCCAGTACTTC. Residues: CASSIARGETQYF.

The V gene is TRBV29-1, the J gene TRBJ1-5, with 8 bases that match TRBD1. The junction had 6 bases not matched to a gene; V was cut back by 6 bases and J by 2 bases. CDR3 length: 14 residues. Germline CDR1 and CDR2: SQVTM and ANQGSEA. This CDR3 is CSVAQGAGNQPQHF. The CDR3 DNA follows: TGCAGCGTCGCGCAGGGGGCAGGCAATCAGCCCCAGCATTTT.

The gene calls are TRBV20-1 and TRBJ2-3; 9 bases fit TRBD2. Germline V CDR1 and CDR2: DFQATT, SNEGSKA (reference sequence). With 3 bases clipped from V and 6 bases from J, the junction kept 7 bases outside the gene matches. CDR3 length equals 14 residues. The CDR3 sequence: CSASRGGGVDTQYF. The DNA of the CDR3 is TGCAGTGCTAGTAGGGGCGGGGGGGTGGATACGCAGTATTTT.

Only a few counts were recorded for this clonotype. The V gene is TRBV30, the J gene TRBJ1-2; D is unclear. Germline assignment: CDR1 GTSNPN and CDR2 SVGIG (reference sequence). V was clipped by 2 bases and J by 1 base, with 5 bases between them. CDR3 length: 12 amino acids. The CDR3 is CAWSPDNYGYTF. CDR3 DNA sequence: TGTGCCTGGAGTCCAGATAACTATGGCTACACCTTC.

The chain carries TRBV18 and TRBJ2-3; D is perhaps TRBD1 (5 bases). The CDR3 runs to 12 residues. The germline V gene has CDR1 KGHSH and CDR2 LQKENI. V was cut by 1 base and J by 11 bases, with 10 bases left in between. CDR3 nucleotide sequence: TGTGCCAGCTCACCACAGGGGCGCATGCAGTATTTT. It codes for CASSPQGRMQYF. Full variable domain (rest looked up from reference TRBV18 and TRBJ2-3): NAGVMQNPRHLVRRRGQEARLRCSPMKGHSHVYWYRQLPEEGLKFMVYLQKENIIDESGMPKERFSAEFPKEGPSILRIQQVVRGDSAAYFCASSPQGRMQYFGPGTRLTVL.

The chain has TRBV10-1 and TRBJ1-1; D is unclear. The germline CDR1 and CDR2 sequences are WNHNN and SYGVQD (reference sequence). Deletions cut 4 bases from V and 0 bases from J, with 6 bases between. This CDR3 contains 13 residues. In DNA form, the CDR3 reads TGCGCCAGCAGTGTAGAACTGAACACTGAAGCTTTCTTT. It codes for CASSVELNTEAFF.

The CDR3 bases are TGTGCCACCAGTGACCCCAGGACGGCCCCGGGGGAGCTGTTTTTT. Protein: CATSDPRTAPGELFF. The chain uses TRBV24-1 and TRBJ2-2, with D uncertain. Germline lookup yields CDR1 KGHDR and CDR2 SFDVKD. CDR3 size: 15 residues. V lost 4 bases, J lost 8 bases, and 16 bases lay in between.

The gene calls are TRBV20-1 and TRBJ2-3; 8 nucleotides align to TRBD1. V shed 6 bases and J 2 bases; nucleotides not matched to a gene: 10. CDR3 length: 15 amino acids. Germline values: CDR1 DFQATT, CDR2 SNEGSKA (reference sequence). CDR3 in amino acids: CSANPTGGNTDTQYF. Here the CDR3 DNA reads TGCAGTGCCAACCCTACAGGGGGAAACACAGATACGCAGTATTTT.

In its sample, this clonotype was seen a few times. The rearrangement joins TRBV27 to TRBJ1-2, with D hard to call. There are 14 residues in the CDR3. Germline V lookup: CDR1 MNHEY, CDR2 SMNVEV (reference sequence). Trimming removed 0 bases from V and 2 bases from J, with 7 bases in between. CDR3 region: CASSLSGSNYGYTF. In DNA form, the CDR3 reads TGTGCCAGCAGTTTATCCGGGAGCAACTATGGCTACACCTTC.

The chain has TRBV19 and TRBJ2-6, with D perhaps TRBD1 or TRBD2 (6 bases each). Germline CDR1 reads LNHDA; CDR2 reads SQIVND (reference sequence). CDR3 size: 16 residues. V lost 7 bases and J 2 bases, leaving 15 bases between the germline ends. CDR3 DNA sequence: TGTGCCAGTAATATTGGCCGGGGGCCTGGGGCCAACGTCCTGACTTTC. This encodes CASNIGRGPGANVLTF.

By share, this clonotype ranks as large. The chain links TRBV25-1 to TRBJ1-2; weak D call: TRBD1 (5 bases). The CDR3 is 13 amino acids. Germline CDR1 MGHDK, CDR2 SYGVNS. The V and J ends lost 5 bases and 6 bases respectively, with 13 bases between them. The CDR3 protein is CASSLRGANGYTF. Here the CDR3 DNA reads TGTGCCAGCAGTCTAAGGGGCGCAAATGGCTACACCTTC.

This chain connects TRBV6-2 or TRBV6-3 to TRBJ2-7, with 9 nucleotides matching TRBD2. V shed 0 bases, J shed 2 bases, and the junction held 2 bases outside the gene matches. The CDR3 covers 15 residues. Germline CDR1 MNHEY, CDR2 SVGEGT. CDR3 residues: CASSYSEREAYEQYF. CDR3 coding DNA: TGTGCCAGCAGTTACTCGGAGCGGGAGGCCTACGAGCAGTACTTC.

This clonotype was seen a few times. The chain couples TRBV6-5 to TRBJ1-1, with 12 bases fitting TRBD1. Germline CDR1 MNHEY, CDR2 SVGAGI. The trim removed 4 bases at V and 11 bases at J, leaving 11 bases unmatched. The CDR3 runs 15 residues. The CDR3 is CASSSPGQGAFGAFF. The CDR3 DNA reads as TGTGCCAGCAGTTCCCCGGGACAGGGGGCGTTTGGGGCTTTCTTT.

This clonotype has just a few counts. This sequence joins TRBV2 and TRBJ1-1; TRBD1 agrees at 7 bases. V shed 1 base, J shed 1 base, and the junction held 3 bases outside the gene matches. The CDR3 loop spans 15 amino acids. Germline V gene sequence: CDR1 SNHLY, CDR2 FYNNEI. CDR3 in DNA: TGTGCCAGCAGTGAAGTACAGGGGCGGAACACTGAAGCTTTCTTT. This sequence encodes CASSEVQGRNTEAFF.

This chain joins TRBV19 and TRBJ2-7, with 8 bases fitting TRBD1. This CDR3 is 14 amino acids long. J lost 3 bases, V lost 3 bases, and 4 bases had no gene match. CDR1 and CDR2 (germline): LNHDA, SQIVND (reference sequence). CDR3 DNA sequence: TGTGCCAGTAGTATTTCAGGGGGCTTCTACGAGCAGTACTTC. Protein: CASSISGGFYEQYF.

The chain carries TRBV7-2 and TRBJ2-7; 9 bases match TRBD1. Trimming removed 6 bases from V and 1 base from J; junction bases left unmatched: 7. This CDR3 comprises 15 residues. The germline CDR1 and CDR2 sequences are SGHTA and FQGNSA. The CDR3 DNA sequence: TGTGCCAGCAGTCGACAGGGGGTAGGTTCCTACGAGCAGTACTTC. Amino acid sequence: CASSRQGVGSYEQYF.

This chain connects TRBV3-1 to TRBJ2-5; D remains ambiguous. This CDR3 is 13 amino acids long. V dropped 4 bases and J dropped 1 base, with 7 bases sitting between them. CDR1 is LGHDT and CDR2 is YNNKEL in the germline V gene (reference sequence). The CDR3 DNA follows: TGTGCCAGCAGCCGGGGAATCCAAGAGACCCAGTACTTC. It translates to CASSRGIQETQYF.

The rearrangement links TRBV9 to TRBJ2-5, with a tentative D call TRBD1 (6 bases). The CDR3 is 15 residues long. V was shortened by 2 bases and J by 1 base, with 12 bases between the two germline ends. Germline-derived CDR1 and CDR2 are SGDLS and YYNGEE. The CDR3 DNA follows: TGTGCCAGCAGCGTCCATACGGACAGCCAAGAGACCCAGTACTTC. It is translated as CASSVHTDSQETQYF.